Listed below are T cell receptor beta chains from one sample, sequenced in a study of T cells in Graves' hyperthyroidism and ophthalmopathy. Using its own MiXCR run on the multiplex PCR reads, TCRdb lists one record per CDR3 protein. The sample has about 840,000 distinct CDR3 sequences; 38% are singletons. Material for sequencing was blood. These TCRs come from a man aged 18 to 30 with Graves' hyperthyroidism. The CDR3 runs from the conserved cysteine through the conserved F or W. The order of the fields is D gene, clone size, V gene, J gene, CDR3 protein, CDR3 DNA. The D gene is left open where the match is weak. Only some rows state a clone size, as once, few, many or a class for expanded clones.

D: TRBD1; size: many; V: TRBV20-1; J: TRBJ1-2; CDR3: CSARGQGGGYGYTF; DNA: TGCAGTGCTAGAGGACAGGGGGGAGGCTATGGCTACACCTTC
D: .; size: many; V: TRBV15; J: TRBJ2-5; CDR3: CATSRDGGTETQYF; DNA: TGTGCCACCAGCAGAGATGGGGGGACGGAGACCCAGTACTTC
D: .; size: few; V: TRBV5-1; J: TRBJ2-7; CDR3: CASSLEQGIPEQYF; DNA: TGCGCCAGCAGCTTGGAGCAGGGGATCCCCGAGCAGTACTTC
D: .; size: many; V: TRBV9; J: TRBJ2-5; CDR3: CASSSGDVGPQETQYF; DNA: TGTGCCAGCAGCTCCGGGGACGTCGGCCCCCAAGAGACCCAGTACTTC
D: TRBD1; size: .; V: TRBV5-6; J: TRBJ1-1; CDR3: CASSFDRAGAFF; DNA: TGTGCCAGCAGCTTTGACAGGGCTGGAGCTTTCTTT
D: .; size: many; V: TRBV29-1; J: TRBJ2-7; CDR3: CSVWDRRYEQYF; DNA: TGCAGCGTTTGGGACCGGCGCTACGAGCAGTACTTC
D: .; size: .; V: TRBV7-2; J: TRBJ1-3; CDR3: CASSSAGAINTIYF; DNA: TGTGCCAGCAGCTCCGCGGGCGCCATCAACACCATATATTTT
D: TRBD1; size: few; V: TRBV11-2; J: TRBJ2-7; CDR3: CASSLGDSVYEQYF; DNA: TGTGCCAGCAGCTTAGGGGACAGTGTTTACGAGCAGTACTTC
D: .; size: .; V: TRBV24-1; J: TRBJ1-1; CDR3: CASSLLPREKGFF; DNA: TGTGCCAGCAGTTTACTTCCTCGTGAAAAAGGTTTCTTT
D: .; size: .; V: TRBV6-5; J: TRBJ2-6; CDR3: CAISYPEGVLTF; DNA: TGTGCCATCAGTTACCCGGAAGGTGTCCTGACTTTC
D: .; size: once; V: TRBV7-2; J: TRBJ2-5; CDR3: CASSHLVGSAETQYF; DNA: TGTGCCAGCAGCCATCTAGTTGGGAGCGCGGAGACCCAGTACTTC
D: .; size: few; V: TRBV6-5; J: TRBJ1-1; CDR3: CASSYSESEAFF; DNA: TGTGCCAGCAGTTACTCGGAATCTGAAGCTTTCTTT
D: .; size: many; V: TRBV7-2; J: TRBJ2-7; CDR3: CASSLAYRDYEQYF; DNA: TGTGCCAGCAGCTTAGCTTACAGAGACTACGAGCAGTACTTC
D: TRBD1; size: .; V: TRBV29-1; J: TRBJ1-2; CDR3: CSVRTGGDYGYTF; DNA: TGCAGCGTCCGGACAGGGGGCGACTATGGCTACACCTTC
D: TRBD1; size: many; V: TRBV5-6; J: TRBJ2-7; CDR3: CASSHQGAYEQYF; DNA: TGTGCCAGCAGCCACCAGGGGGCCTACGAGCAGTACTTC
D: TRBD1; size: many; V: TRBV9; J: TRBJ2-5; CDR3: CASSVWTGGVETQYF; DNA: TGTGCCAGCAGCGTCTGGACAGGGGGCGTAGAGACCCAGTACTTC
D: TRBD1; size: few; V: TRBV7-2; J: TRBJ1-2; CDR3: CASIPRGGRGSYGYTF; DNA: TGTGCCAGCATCCCACGGGGGGGCAGGGGGTCGTATGGCTACACCTTC
D: TRBD1; size: few; V: TRBV9; J: TRBJ2-2; CDR3: CASSVQTGVGGELFF; DNA: TGTGCCAGCAGCGTACAAACAGGGGTTGGCGGGGAGCTGTTTTTT
D: .; size: many; V: TRBV6-5; J: TRBJ1-1; CDR3: CASRGTATEAFF; DNA: TGTGCCAGCAGGGGGACGGCCACTGAAGCTTTCTTT
D: .; size: many; V: TRBV10-3; J: TRBJ2-7; CDR3: CATLNGDDEQYF; DNA: TGTGCCACCCTAAACGGCGACGACGAGCAGTACTTC
D: .; size: .; V: TRBV29-1; J: TRBJ1-2; CDR3: CSVALDGTGNYGYTF; DNA: TGCAGCGTTGCTTTGGACGGAACAGGGAACTATGGCTACACCTTC
D: .; size: many; V: TRBV29-1; J: TRBJ2-5; CDR3: CSVEPHSQETQYF; DNA: TGCAGCGTTGAACCTCACAGTCAAGAGACCCAGTACTTC
D: TRBD1; size: .; V: TRBV25-1; J: TRBJ1-2; CDR3: CASVGPRQGANYGYTF; DNA: TGTGCCAGCGTTGGCCCTCGACAGGGGGCTAACTATGGCTACACCTTC
D: .; size: few; V: TRBV19; J: TRBJ1-2; CDR3: CASSGFLVFNYGYTF; DNA: TGTGCCAGTAGTGGATTTTTAGTTTTCAACTATGGCTACACCTTC
D: .; size: few; V: TRBV3-1; J: TRBJ2-5; CDR3: CASSQEYRVQVQETQYF; DNA: TGTGCCAGCAGCCAAGAATATCGGGTCCAGGTCCAAGAGACCCAGTACTTC
D: .; size: many; V: TRBV19; J: TRBJ1-1; CDR3: CASSHYAGEAFF; DNA: TGTGCCAGTAGCCACTATGCGGGTGAAGCTTTCTTT
D: .; size: many; V: TRBV10-3; J: TRBJ1-5; CDR3: CAISESQGGQPQHF; DNA: TGTGCCATCAGTGAGTCGCAGGGAGGTCAGCCCCAGCATTTT
D: .; size: few; V: TRBV25-1; J: TRBJ1-2; CDR3: CASSALRGQVEVYTF; DNA: TGTGCCAGCAGCGCTCTACGTGGGCAAGTAGAGGTCTACACCTTC
D: TRBD1; size: .; V: TRBV7-9; J: TRBJ2-5; CDR3: CASSLGVTGDLETQYF; DNA: TGTGCCAGCAGCTTAGGAGTGACAGGGGACCTAGAGACCCAGTACTTC
D: .; size: few; V: TRBV7-9; J: TRBJ2-7; CDR3: CASSAKGQYHEQYF; DNA: TGTGCCAGCAGCGCCAAAGGACAGTACCACGAGCAGTACTTC
D: .; size: .; V: TRBV5-1; J: TRBJ2-7; CDR3: CASSFQGHQSSYEQYF; DNA: TGCGCCAGCAGCTTTCAAGGTCACCAAAGCTCCTACGAGCAGTACTTC
D: .; size: .; V: TRBV5-5; J: TRBJ1-1; CDR3: CASSLRGVFTEAFF; DNA: TGTGCCAGCAGCTTGCGGGGAGTTTTTACTGAAGCTTTCTTT
D: .; size: .; V: TRBV7-3; J: TRBJ2-5; CDR3: CASSQIAERETQYF; DNA: TGCGCCAGCAGCCAAATTGCTGAGAGGGAGACCCAGTACTTC
D: TRBD1; size: .; V: TRBV4-2; J: TRBJ2-7; CDR3: CASSQESGTASYEQYF; DNA: TGTGCCAGCAGCCAAGAATCGGGGACAGCCTCCTACGAGCAGTACTTC
D: .; size: few; V: TRBV27; J: TRBJ1-2; CDR3: CASSYQGGHYGYTF; DNA: TGTGCCAGCAGTTACCAGGGAGGGCACTATGGCTACACCTTC
D: .; size: many; V: TRBV10-3; J: TRBJ1-5; CDR3: CASSDPGIQPQHF; DNA: TGTGCCAGCAGTGACCCCGGGATTCAGCCCCAGCATTTT
D: .; size: many; V: TRBV12-3/TRBV12-4; J: TRBJ1-1; CDR3: CASSLVYTEAFF; DNA: TGTGCCAGCAGCTTGGTGTACACTGAAGCTTTCTTT
D: TRBD1; size: few; V: TRBV7-9; J: TRBJ2-7; CDR3: CASSFGQGRESEQYF; DNA: TGTGCCAGCAGCTTTGGACAGGGTAGAGAGAGCGAGCAGTACTTC
D: .; size: few; V: TRBV19; J: TRBJ1-1; CDR3: CASSIGAGNTEAFF; DNA: TGTGCCAGTAGTATAGGGGCCGGGAACACTGAAGCTTTCTTT
D: .; size: .; V: TRBV10-3; J: TRBJ1-4; CDR3: CAISWLAASLTEEKLFF; DNA: TGTGCCATCAGCTGGCTAGCGGCCTCCTTGACGGAAGAGAAACTGTTTTTT
D: .; size: .; V: TRBV7-2; J: TRBJ1-5; CDR3: CASSPSGTNQPQHF; DNA: TGTGCCAGCAGCCCTTCGGGGACCAATCAGCCCCAGCATTTT
D: TRBD1; size: .; V: TRBV7-9; J: TRBJ1-1; CDR3: CASSGRQGMNTEAFF; DNA: TGTGCCAGCAGCGGGCGACAGGGTATGAACACTGAAGCTTTCTTT
D: .; size: .; V: TRBV19; J: TRBJ1-5; CDR3: CASSMYGESNQPQHF; DNA: TGTGCCAGTAGTATGTATGGGGAAAGCAATCAGCCCCAGCATTTT
D: TRBD1; size: .; V: TRBV15; J: TRBJ1-2; CDR3: CATSPRSGTDGYTF; DNA: TGTGCCACCAGCCCCCGATCAGGGACAGATGGCTACACCTTC
D: .; size: .; V: TRBV9; J: TRBJ2-3; CDR3: CASSLGGEYTQYF; DNA: TGTGCCAGCAGCTTAGGAGGGGAATATACGCAGTATTTT
D: TRBD2; size: many; V: TRBV9; J: TRBJ2-5; CDR3: CASSLSTSGQETQYF; DNA: TGTGCCAGCAGCTTATCGACTAGCGGCCAAGAGACCCAGTACTTC
D: .; size: .; V: TRBV10-3; J: TRBJ1-1; CDR3: CAISKDRNTEAFF; DNA: TGTGCCATCAGCAAGGACAGGAACACTGAAGCTTTCTTT
D: TRBD1; size: many; V: TRBV7-9; J: TRBJ1-6; CDR3: CASSSTGNVSPLHF; DNA: TGTGCCAGCAGCTCGACAGGGAACGTCTCACCCCTCCACTTT
D: TRBD1; size: .; V: TRBV29-1; J: TRBJ2-5; CDR3: CSVQGQGLWETQYF; DNA: TGCAGCGTCCAGGGACAGGGGCTGTGGGAGACCCAGTACTTC
D: TRBD1; size: .; V: TRBV6-5; J: TRBJ1-6; CDR3: CASRGGTGGYSPLHF; DNA: TGTGCCAGCAGGGGGGGGACAGGGGGATATTCACCCCTCCACTTT
D: .; size: .; V: TRBV7-2; J: TRBJ2-7; CDR3: CASTQGQGSSYEQYF; DNA: TGTGCCAGCACCCAGGGTCAGGGGAGCTCCTACGAGCAGTACTTC
D: TRBD1; size: once; V: TRBV10-3; J: TRBJ2-5; CDR3: CASSGPQGVEETQYF; DNA: TGTGCCAGCAGCGGTCCTCAGGGGGTAGAGGAGACCCAGTACTTC
D: TRBD1; size: .; V: TRBV9; J: TRBJ2-7; CDR3: CASSVGGTGVGLGNQPQQYF; DNA: TGTGCCAGCAGCGTAGGTGGGACAGGGGTCGGCTTGGGCAATCAGCCCCAGCAGTACTTC
D: .; size: .; V: TRBV20-1; J: TRBJ2-5; CDR3: CSARGRIETQYF; DNA: TGCAGTGCTAGGGGGCGCATCGAGACCCAGTACTTC